This T cell receptor beta chain was found in a study of cytomegalovirus exposure and HLA in healthy donors. PCR used 60 Vbeta primers and 13 Jbeta primers. Here immunoSEQ multiplex PCR was the method, and the copy in TCRdb shows in-frame clones only, minus some. The table shows tens of thousands of clones, with roughly 76% occurring only once. Each of the donors was a healthy bone marrow donor. Likely unrecorded immune exposures existed in these nominally healthy donors. Study outcomes and limitations: Common viral pathogens seemed, in a later analysis, to connect with several of the most significant clusters.

Note on this clone: The antigen is undetermined.

This CDR3 has 15 residues. Per the germline V gene, CDR1 is ENHRY and CDR2 is SYGVKD. The ends lost 6 bases at V and 0 bases at J; junction bases unmatched: 4. The TCR was taken from a man in his thirties or forties in good health and CMV-seronegative. Source material: PBMCs. The chain combines TRBV10-3 with TRBJ1-3, with TRBD1 identical over 8 bases. The CDR3 loop reads CAIREGQASGNTIYF. CDR3 DNA sequence: TGTGCCATCAGGGAGGGACAGGCCTCTGGAAACACCATATATTTT.